The sequence of this TCR beta chain was determined in a study of T cell responses to AZD1222 COVID-19 vaccine. Trimming cost V 1 base and J 9 bases, with 16 bases left between them. CDR1 and CDR2 (germline): SGHTA, FQGNSA. The CDR3 extends over 16 amino acids. The sample holds a few counts of this clone. Libraries were prepared by immunoSEQ multiplex PCR; TCRdb keeps only in-frame clonotypes and omits some of them. The sample includes just over 150,000 clones, around 87% of them seen just once. This clonotype was obtained from an adult who received the AZD1222 COVID-19 vaccine. V gene TRBV7-2 combines with J gene TRBJ1-6; D call uncertain. The sequences come from peripheral blood, collected 28 days after the second AZD1222 dose. The CDR3 spells CASSLDAATLGSPLHF. In DNA, the CDR3 is TGTGCCAGCAGCTTAGACGCTGCAACCTTGGGTTCACCCCTCCACTTT.